This entry concerns a single T cell receptor beta chain. These data are taken from a study of blood T cell repertoires in COVID-19. About the study: COVID-19 samples, acute and convalescent, were from the United States, Italy and Spain.

Study processing details: The assay estimated nucleated cells by amplifying reference gene primers. The protocol was immunoSEQ multiplex PCR, while the TCRdb copy is restricted to in-frame clones and leaves out a portion. That table furnishes V, J and clone size, whereas the DNA furnished D and trimming. The table has approximately 110,000 clones, 80% to 85% seen once. The clonotype was recovered from a woman of 80 years or more with acute or convalescent COVID-19. Specimen: peripheral blood.

In DNA, the CDR3 is TGCGCCAGCAGCCTCGGGAGGTCGGAAGAGCAGTTCTTC. It codes for CASSLGRSEEQFF. The chain employs TRBV4-1 and TRBJ2-1; 7 bases are shared with TRBD2. The CDR3 is 13 amino acids. The germline gives CDR1 MGHRA, CDR2 YSYEKL. Unmatched junction bases numbered 7, after V lost 4 bases and J lost 10 bases.